This entry is about one T cell receptor (beta chain). CDR3 size: 16 residues. CDR1 and CDR2 from the germline V gene are SEHNR and FQNEAQ (reference sequence). Trimming took 6 bases from V and 4 from J, leaving 19 bases between them. This sample is drawn from a study of blood T cell repertoires in COVID-19. Study-wide background: The United States, Italy and Spain were the sources of the acute and convalescent COVID-19 samples. Nucleic acid was either cDNA or gDNA, and it came from T cells, B-cell-depleted T cells, or PBMCs.

Study processing details: Amplification of reference gene primers was used by the study to estimate nucleated cell counts. Sequenced by immunoSEQ multiplex PCR; TCRdb stores in-frame clones only, minus some. V and J calls and clone size are as listed in that table; D and trimming were resolved from the DNA. In the table there are some 100,000 clones, more than 60% of which are singletons. The chain is built from TRBV7-9 and TRBJ1-5; possibly TRBD1 for D (5 bases). Sequenced input: peripheral blood. This receptor was obtained from a man aged 50 to 59 with acute or convalescent COVID-19. CDR3 coding DNA: TGTGCCAGCAGTCCTAGCGGAGCAGGGTGGAATCAGCCCCAGCATTTT. This gives the protein CASSPSGAGWNQPQHF.